This T cell receptor beta chain emerged from a study of T cell changes during pregnancy in multiple sclerosis. Clones were read by immunoSEQ multiplex PCR, and TCRdb kept only the in-frame ones, dropping some. The table lists more than 40,000 clones, roughly 87% of them singletons. Trimming at V came to 6 bases and at J to 5 bases, leaving 15 bases not matched to a gene. Germline loops: CDR1 KGHSH, CDR2 LQKENI. The CDR3 has 17 amino acids. The chain combines TRBV18 with TRBJ2-2; 7 bases fit TRBD2. The TCR originated in a female donor with multiple sclerosis, enrolled in a pregnancy study. The specimen comprised CD4+ T cells from peripheral blood mononuclear cells, sampled in the first trimester of pregnancy. As DNA, the CDR3 is TGTGCCAGCTCCCTCGGGAGCGGGACCAGGGAAACCGGGGAGCTGTTTTTT. The encoded protein is CASSLGSGTRETGELFF.